A single sample is the source of the 20 T cell receptor beta chains below, sequenced in a study of blood T cell repertoires in COVID-19. TCRdb's table, derived via immunoSEQ multiplex PCR, lists solely in-frame clones and lacks some. Of 150,000 or so clones listed, 65% to 85% were seen once; the top ten hold roughly 5.6%. The sequenced sample was PBMCs or T cells enriched from blood (not recorded which). The source is a man between 65 and 85 years old who had been exposed to COVID-19.

This clone occurred many times. This chain connects TRBV7-8 to TRBJ1-5; the D gene is possibly TRBD1 (6 bases). Germline loops: CDR1 SGHVS, CDR2 FQNEAQ. This CDR3 spans 15 amino acids. Trimming pared 1 base from V and 4 bases from J, leaving 11 bases between. The CDR3 reads CASSLVGGRNQPQHF. CDR3 in DNA: TGTGCCAGCAGCTTAGTAGGGGGTCGTAATCAGCCCCAGCATTTT.

This clone came up once. This sequence joins TRBV19 and TRBJ2-2; 10 nucleotides agree with TRBD2. V shed 8 bases and J 5 bases; nucleotides not matched to a gene: 8. CDR3 length equals 15 residues. Germline-derived CDR1 and CDR2 are LNHDA and SQIVND (reference sequence). The CDR3 DNA follows: TGTGCCAGTGTTACTAGCGGGACGCGGACCGGGGAGCTGTTTTTT. This codes for CASVTSGTRTGELFF.

The V and J genes are TRBV19 and TRBJ1-5; D ambiguous. The CDR3 contains 13 residues. With 3 bases removed from V and 9 bases from J, the gap between germline ends came to 12 bases. CDR1 is LNHDA, CDR2 SQIVND, per germline (reference sequence). The CDR3 spells CASSITGRRPQHF. In DNA, the CDR3 is TGTGCCAGTAGTATTACCGGGAGGCGGCCCCAGCATTTT. The variable domain in full, completed from reference TRBV19 and TRBJ1-5, reads DGGITQSPKYLFRKEGQNVTLSCEQNLNHDAMYWYRQDPGQGLRLIYYSQIVNDFQKGDIAEGYSVSREKKESFPLTVTSAQKNPTAFYLCASSITGRRPQHFGDGTRLSIL.

V gene TRBV2 combines with J gene TRBJ1-4; 8 nucleotides line up with TRBD1. V lost 3 bases, J lost 1 base, and 4 bases stayed unmatched. Germline lookup yields CDR1 SNHLY and CDR2 FYNNEI. This CDR3 has 16 residues. CDR3 sequence reads: CASSDRGLVTNEKLFF. The CDR3 region has the DNA TGTGCCAGCAGTGACAGGGGGCTTGTAACTAATGAAAAACTGTTTTTT.

The chain employs TRBV5-4 and TRBJ2-1; TRBD2 matches 15 bases. CDR3 length equals 19 residues. Germline V gives CDR1 SGHNT, CDR2 YYREEE (reference sequence). The ends lost 0 bases at V and 2 bases at J; junction bases unmatched: 6. CDR3 in DNA: TGTGCCAGCAGCTTGGATGGGACTAGCGGGAGGTTGACCTACAATGAGCAGTTCTTC. Amino acids: CASSLDGTSGRLTYNEQFF. Together with reference TRBV5-4 and TRBJ2-1, the CDR3 gives the full variable domain: ETGVTQSPTHLIKTRGQQVTLRCSSQSGHNTVSWYQQALGQGPQFIFQYYREEENGRGNFPPRFSGLQFPNYSSELNVNALELDDSALYLCASSLDGTSGRLTYNEQFFGPGTRLTVL.

The chain recombines TRBV19 with TRBJ2-1, with a tentative D call TRBD2 (7 bases). V lost 10 bases and J 4 bases, leaving 17 bases between the germline ends. Germline CDR1 is LNHDA and CDR2 is SQIVND (reference sequence). The CDR3 is made up of 14 amino acids. This CDR3 is CATIWGRGYNEQFF. For the CDR3, the DNA is TGTGCCACTATCTGGGGGAGGGGGTACAATGAGCAGTTCTTC.

This rearrangement joins TRBV5-1 to TRBJ2-3; 9 bases line up with TRBD2. V dropped 1 base and J dropped 4; count of bases not matched to a gene: 4. The CDR3 is made up of 15 amino acids. Germline V CDR1 and CDR2: SGHRS, YFSETQ. Here the CDR3 reads CASSLIAGGSDTQYF. CDR3 nucleotides: TGCGCCAGCAGCTTGATTGCGGGAGGGTCAGATACGCAGTATTTT.

As DNA, the CDR3 is TGTGCCACCAGTGATGCAGCGGGAGTAATCCACAATGAGCAGTTCTTC. Protein product: CATSDAAGVIHNEQFF. V is TRBV24-1 and J is TRBJ2-1; TRBD2 agrees at 8 bases. There are 16 residues in the CDR3. CDR1 is KGHDR and CDR2 is SFDVKD in the germline V gene. J was trimmed by 5 bases and V by 3 bases; bases with no gene match: 8.

This clone occurred a few times. The rearrangement joins TRBV28 to TRBJ2-3; D is possibly TRBD2 (5 bases). The CDR3 contains 14 residues. V was clipped by 5 bases and J by 3 bases, with 12 bases between them. Per germline, CDR1 MDHEN and CDR2 SYDVKM. This CDR3 is CASSNEPGTDTQYF. The CDR3 coding sequence is TGTGCCAGCAGTAACGAGCCGGGGACAGATACGCAGTATTTT.

J is TRBJ2-3 and V is TRBV27; D gene uncertain. CDR1 MNHEY and CDR2 SMNVEV come from the germline V gene (reference sequence). The CDR3 spans 15 residues. V dropped 4 bases and J dropped 1 base, with 12 bases sitting between them. The CDR3 nucleotides are TGTGCCAGCAGTTACGTGGGCCGGCGCACAGATACGCAGTATTTT. It is translated as CASSYVGRRTDTQYF.

The CDR3 coding sequence is TGTGCCAGCAGCCCGGTACCGGGACTAGCGGTAGGGTACGAGCAGTACTTC. Translation gives CASSPVPGLAVGYEQYF. This chain uses TRBV6-2 or TRBV6-3 with TRBJ2-7; 11 bases are a match to TRBD2. The V segment lost 6 bases and the J segment 4 bases; nucleotides outside the gene matches: 14. The CDR3 sequence is 17 residues long. The germline V gene has CDR1 MNHEY and CDR2 SVGEGT.

The rearrangement links TRBV4-2 to TRBJ1-6; a weak D match, TRBD1 (6 bases). With 0 bases removed from V and 7 bases from J, the gap between germline ends came to 10 bases. CDR3 length equals 15 residues. CDR1 is LGHNA and CDR2 is YNFKEQ in the germline V gene. The DNA of the CDR3 is TGTGCCAGCAGCCAAGAACGGCAGGGGAATTCACCCCTCCACTTT. Translated: CASSQERQGNSPLHF.

The V gene is TRBV7-2, the J gene TRBJ1-6, with 8 bases fitting TRBD1. Germline lookup yields CDR1 SGHTA and CDR2 FQGNSA. CDR3 length equals 15 residues. Unmatched junction bases numbered 8, after V lost 5 bases and J lost 8 bases. The CDR3 here is CASSPSGQGDSPLHF. The CDR3 nucleotides read TGTGCCAGCAGCCCCTCCGGACAGGGAGATTCACCCCTCCACTTT.

The V call is TRBV7-2, the J call TRBJ2-2, with 7 bases aligning to TRBD2. J lost 0 bases, V lost 8 bases, and 0 bases had no gene match. The germline gives CDR1 SGHTA, CDR2 FQGNSA. The CDR3 covers 13 residues. CDR3 region: CASRGANTGELFF. The DNA of the CDR3 is TGTGCCAGCCGGGGGGCGAACACCGGGGAGCTGTTTTTT.

The rearrangement joins TRBV2 to TRBJ2-5; 9 nucleotides align to TRBD2. The J segment lost 7 bases and the V segment lost 3 bases, leaving 6 bases of the junction unmatched. CDR3 length: 14 residues. CDR1 and CDR2 from the germline V gene are SNHLY and FYNNEI. The CDR3 DNA reads TGTGCCAGCAGTGAGTCGTGGCGGGAGGGGACCCAGTACTTC. It translates to CASSESWREGTQYF.

This chain uses TRBV7-9 with TRBJ2-2, with D possibly TRBD2 on 5 matching bases. Deletions cut 4 bases from V and 5 bases from J, with 8 bases between. This CDR3 spans 13 amino acids. Germline V lookup: CDR1 SEHNR, CDR2 FQNEAQ (reference sequence). The CDR3 region has the DNA TGTGCCAGCAGCTACAGAGGGACCGGGGAGCTGTTTTTT. As protein: CASSYRGTGELFF. Full variable domain (rest looked up from reference TRBV7-9 and TRBJ2-2): DTGVSQNPRHKITKRGQNVTFRCDPISEHNRLYWYRQTLGQGPEFLTYFQNEAQLEKSRLLSDRFSAERPKGSFSTLEIQRTEQGDSAMYLCASSYRGTGELFFGEGSRLTVL.

The V and J genes are TRBV7-9 and TRBJ2-2, with unresolved D. Germline loops: CDR1 SEHNR, CDR2 FQNEAQ (reference sequence). V was pared by 1 base and J by 5 bases, with 11 bases between. The CDR3 has 15 residues. CDR3 DNA: TGTGCCAGCAGCTTAGTTAAGGAGAGAACCGGGGAGCTGTTTTTT. Translating gives CASSLVKERTGELFF.

J is TRBJ2-1 and V is TRBV11-2; D call uncertain. V shed 5 bases and J shed 6 bases, with 14 bases lying between them. The germline CDR1 and CDR2 sequences are SGHAT and FQNNGV. There are 14 residues in the CDR3. The CDR3, as DNA: TGTGCCAGCAGCATGAGGAGAACTGTCAATGAGCAGTTCTTC. Translation: CASSMRRTVNEQFF.

In this sample, this clone turned up a few times. The same CDR3 also results from other DNA sequences found in this sample. J is TRBJ1-2 and V is TRBV25-1, with D uncertain. V was shortened by 2 bases and J by 2 bases, with 6 bases between the two germline ends. Germline CDR1 MGHDK, CDR2 SYGVNS. The CDR3 has 13 residues. CDR3 nucleotide sequence: TGTGCCAGCAGTGAAGGCGGCAACTATGGCTACACCTTC. It yields the protein CASSEGGNYGYTF.

For the CDR3, the DNA is TGTGCCAGCAGCCAGACAGTCACAAATGAGCAGTTCTTC. As protein: CASSQTVTNEQFF. This sequence joins TRBV5-4 and TRBJ2-1, with D perhaps TRBD1 (5 bases). Germline assignment: CDR1 SGHNT and CDR2 YYREEE (reference sequence). With 4 bases removed from V and 7 bases from J, the gap between germline ends came to 12 bases. The CDR3 is made up of 13 amino acids.